The rows below give T cell receptor beta chains drawn from one sample of a study of cytomegalovirus exposure and HLA in healthy donors. The data were produced by immunoSEQ multiplex PCR, yet TCRdb's version contains in-frame clones alone and is incomplete. The repertoire holds over 130,000 clones, with approximately 72% as singletons. The source material was PBMCs. The receptor source for this set is a woman aged 60-75 years in good health and CMV-seronegative. Each CDR3 is given with its conserved first and last residue. The D gene is left open where the match is weak. Some rows mark clone size as missing; the rest say once, few, many or name a class of expanded clone.

>-|TRBV14|TRBJ2-2|-
CASSQERGYTGELFF
TGTGCCAGCAGCCAAGAAAGGGGATACACCGGGGAGCTGTTTTTT
>-|TRBV9|TRBJ2-3|-
CASSVRGTLGTSDTQYF
TGTGCCAGCAGCGTACGAGGGACTCTCGGCACGTCAGATACGCAGTATTTT
>-|TRBV6-1|TRBJ2-1|-
CASSEMEGFYNEQFF
TGTGCCAGCAGTGAAATGGAGGGGTTCTACAATGAGCAGTTCTTC
>-|TRBV28|TRBJ1-2|TRBD1
CASRLGTENGYTF
TGTGCCAGCAGGTTAGGGACAGAGAATGGCTACACCTTC
>-|TRBV5-1|TRBJ1-2|-
CASSPTQDYGYTF
TGCGCCAGCAGCCCGACACAGGACTATGGCTACACCTTC
>-|TRBV9|TRBJ2-1|TRBD1
CASSRTGGSYNEQFF
TGTGCCAGCAGCCGAACAGGGGGTTCCTACAATGAGCAGTTCTTC
>-|TRBV7-3|TRBJ2-2|-
CASSPTSPGELFF
TGTGCCAGCAGCCCCACTAGCCCCGGGGAGCTGTTTTTT
>-|TRBV9|TRBJ2-2|TRBD2
CASSPIAGATGELFF
TGTGCCAGCAGCCCTATAGCGGGGGCGACCGGGGAGCTGTTTTTT
>-|TRBV18|TRBJ2-7|TRBD2
CASSPLAGGEQYF
TGTGCCAGCTCACCACTAGCGGGGGGGGAGCAGTACTTC
>few|TRBV16|TRBJ1-5|TRBD1
CASSQRGQGDQPQHF
TGTGCCAGCAGCCAGAGGGGACAGGGCGATCAGCCCCAGCATTTT
>few|TRBV9|TRBJ2-2|TRBD2
CASSVGTSGRAYTGELFF
TGTGCCAGCAGCGTAGGGACTAGCGGGAGGGCGTACACCGGGGAGCTGTTTTTT
>-|TRBV4-3|TRBJ2-1|-
CASSQGGRAWDEQFF
TGCGCCAGCAGCCAAGGAGGTCGAGCCTGGGATGAGCAGTTCTTC
>once|TRBV4-2|TRBJ1-1|-
CASSQASGGMNTEAFF
TGTGCCAGCAGCCAAGCCTCGGGAGGGATGAACACTGAAGCTTTCTTT
>-|TRBV11-2|TRBJ1-1|-
CASSLWGSTEAFF
TGTGCCAGCAGCTTATGGGGCAGCACTGAAGCTTTCTTT
>-|TRBV19|TRBJ1-5|TRBD1
CASSTRQGRVGNQPQHF
TGTGCCAGTAGTACAAGACAGGGGCGAGTGGGCAATCAGCCCCAGCATTTT
>-|TRBV5-1|TRBJ2-5|-
CASSLEDLGGTQYF
TGCGCCAGCAGCTTGGAAGACTTGGGGGGGACCCAGTACTTC
>few|TRBV14|TRBJ1-1|TRBD1
CASSSPGQGGRNTEAFF
TGTGCCAGCAGCTCTCCGGGACAGGGGGGAAGAAACACTGAAGCTTTCTTT
>-|TRBV11-1|TRBJ2-7|TRBD1
CASSLGTGGSEQYF
TGTGCCAGCAGCTTGGGGACAGGGGGGAGTGAGCAGTACTTC
>-|TRBV5-1|TRBJ2-5|-
CASSLAGVVGETQYF
TGCGCCAGCAGCTTGGCCGGGGTAGTCGGAGAGACCCAGTACTTC
>-|TRBV27|TRBJ2-2|TRBD1
CASSSIGTGIYGELFF
TGTGCCAGCAGTTCCATCGGGACAGGGATATACGGGGAGCTGTTTTTT
>few|TRBV28|TRBJ2-7|TRBD1
CASSSSGQLFEQYF
TGTGCCAGCAGTTCCTCGGGACAGTTGTTCGAGCAGTACTTC
>-|TRBV7-9|TRBJ2-3|-
CASSSDQGFGTDTQYF
TGTGCCAGCAGCTCAGACCAGGGATTTGGTACAGATACGCAGTATTTT
>-|TRBV5-4|TRBJ2-5|TRBD2
CASSRSPSGVETQYF
TGTGCCAGCAGCCGTTCCCCTAGCGGGGTAGAGACCCAGTACTTC
>-|TRBV6-1|TRBJ1-2|TRBD1
CASSHTGDRDGYTF
TGTGCCAGCAGCCACACGGGGGACAGGGACGGCTACACCTTC
>few|TRBV6-6|TRBJ2-7|-
CASSTGVYEQYF
TGTGCCAGCAGTACGGGAGTTTACGAGCAGTACTTC
>-|TRBV27|TRBJ2-6|-
CASSLRDLSPGANVLTF
TGTGCCAGCAGCCTCAGGGATTTAAGTCCTGGGGCCAACGTCCTGACTTTC
>-|TRBV2|TRBJ2-4|-
CASSVSQGNIQYF
TGTGCCAGCAGTGTTAGTCAGGGAAACATTCAGTACTTC
>-|TRBV5-1|TRBJ2-5|TRBD1
CASRATGKGGETQYF
TGCGCCAGCAGAGCGACAGGGAAGGGCGGAGAGACCCAGTACTTC
>-|TRBV19|TRBJ1-5|-
CASSIQGRNQPQHF
TGTGCCAGTAGTATACAGGGAAGGAATCAGCCCCAGCATTTT
>few|TRBV5-1|TRBJ2-4|TRBD1
CASSTGTGNIQYF
TGCGCCAGCAGCACCGGGACAGGGAACATTCAGTACTTC
>few|TRBV7-2|TRBJ1-1|-
CASSVDPPGAEAFF
TGTGCCAGCAGCGTAGATCCCCCCGGAGCTGAAGCTTTCTTT
>-|TRBV2|TRBJ2-1|TRBD2
CASSEERGGYNEQFF
TGTGCCAGCAGTGAAGAGCGGGGGGGATACAATGAGCAGTTCTTC
>few|TRBV9|TRBJ2-3|-
CASSVVPGLTDTQYF
TGTGCCAGCAGCGTAGTACCGGGGTTAACAGATACGCAGTATTTT
>-|TRBV9|TRBJ2-2|-
CASEDFNTGELFF
TGTGCCAGCGAGGACTTCAACACCGGGGAGCTGTTTTTT
>once|TRBV7-9|TRBJ2-7|TRBD2
CASSSGGGLEQYF
TGTGCCAGCAGCTCGGGGGGAGGGCTCGAGCAGTACTTC
>few|TRBV5-1|TRBJ2-1|-
CASSLEGVSYNEQFF
TGCGCCAGCAGCTTGGAAGGGGTTTCCTACAATGAGCAGTTCTTC
>-|TRBV9|TRBJ2-1|-
CASSPHQGGEQFF
TGTGCCAGCAGCCCTCATCAGGGTGGTGAGCAGTTCTTC
>few|TRBV28|TRBJ2-1|TRBD2
CASSLLGTKSYNEQFF
TGTGCCAGCAGTTTATTAGGGACTAAGTCCTACAATGAGCAGTTCTTC
>-|TRBV27|TRBJ1-1|TRBD1
CASSSGQHYTEAFF
TGTGCCAGCAGTTCGGGACAGCATTACACTGAAGCTTTCTTT
>-|TRBV6-5|TRBJ1-4|-
CASSYGRGSNEKLFF
TGTGCCAGCAGTTACGGGCGGGGGAGTAATGAAAAACTGTTTTTT
>-|TRBV7-2|TRBJ2-2|-
CASTGTGELFF
TGTGCCAGCACCGGCACCGGGGAGCTGTTTTTT
>once|TRBV5-4|TRBJ2-7|TRBD2
CASSISRTSGSVEQYF
TGTGCCAGCAGCATCTCCCGGACTAGCGGGAGTGTCGAGCAGTACTTC
>few|TRBV6-4|TRBJ1-6|-
CASSEFSGSPLHF
TGTGCCAGCAGTGAGTTTAGCGGTTCACCCCTCCACTTT
>-|TRBV19|TRBJ2-2|-
CASSISSSTGELFF
TGTGCCAGTAGTATATCTAGTTCGACCGGGGAGCTGTTTTTT
>-|TRBV7-7|TRBJ2-3|TRBD2
CASSLSGGGDTQYF
TGTGCTAGCAGCTTAAGTGGGGGAGGGGATACGCAGTATTTT
>-|TRBV11-2|TRBJ2-1|TRBD1
CASSRIVGTGDYNEQFF
TGTGCCAGCAGCCGAATTGTCGGGACAGGGGACTACAATGAGCAGTTCTTC
>-|TRBV18|TRBJ1-1|TRBD1
CASSPKTGGGTEAFF
TGTGCCAGCTCGCCGAAGACAGGGGGTGGCACTGAAGCTTTCTTT
>-|TRBV19|TRBJ2-7|TRBD2
CASSSSGTGWGEQYF
TGTGCCAGTAGTAGTAGCGGGACCGGCTGGGGGGAGCAGTACTTC
>-|TRBV7-2|TRBJ2-7|TRBD2
CASSLGPSGGIYEQYF
TGTGCCAGCAGCTTAGGGCCTAGCGGGGGGATCTACGAGCAGTACTTC
>-|TRBV28|TRBJ1-1|-
CASTRAGWWTEAFF
TGTGCCAGCACCCGGGCGGGGTGGTGGACTGAAGCTTTCTTT
>-|TRBV11-1|TRBJ2-1|-
CASSLRARGEQFF
TGTGCCAGCAGCTTAAGAGCTAGAGGTGAGCAGTTCTTC
>-|TRBV9|TRBJ2-7|-
CASSVAARAGAYEQYF
TGTGCCAGCAGCGTAGCCGCTCGGGCGGGGGCTTACGAGCAGTACTTC
>-|TRBV28|TRBJ2-1|-
CASSLSYNEQFF
TGTGCCAGCAGCCTATCATACAATGAGCAGTTCTTC
>-|TRBV21-1|TRBJ2-1|-
CATSTNGTSGGGSEQFF
TGTGCCACATCCACCAACGGGACTAGCGGGGGGGGGTCTGAGCAGTTCTTC
>-|TRBV5-1|TRBJ2-7|TRBD1
CASSFGQGVTYEQYF
TGCGCCAGCAGCTTTGGACAGGGGGTAACCTACGAGCAGTACTTC